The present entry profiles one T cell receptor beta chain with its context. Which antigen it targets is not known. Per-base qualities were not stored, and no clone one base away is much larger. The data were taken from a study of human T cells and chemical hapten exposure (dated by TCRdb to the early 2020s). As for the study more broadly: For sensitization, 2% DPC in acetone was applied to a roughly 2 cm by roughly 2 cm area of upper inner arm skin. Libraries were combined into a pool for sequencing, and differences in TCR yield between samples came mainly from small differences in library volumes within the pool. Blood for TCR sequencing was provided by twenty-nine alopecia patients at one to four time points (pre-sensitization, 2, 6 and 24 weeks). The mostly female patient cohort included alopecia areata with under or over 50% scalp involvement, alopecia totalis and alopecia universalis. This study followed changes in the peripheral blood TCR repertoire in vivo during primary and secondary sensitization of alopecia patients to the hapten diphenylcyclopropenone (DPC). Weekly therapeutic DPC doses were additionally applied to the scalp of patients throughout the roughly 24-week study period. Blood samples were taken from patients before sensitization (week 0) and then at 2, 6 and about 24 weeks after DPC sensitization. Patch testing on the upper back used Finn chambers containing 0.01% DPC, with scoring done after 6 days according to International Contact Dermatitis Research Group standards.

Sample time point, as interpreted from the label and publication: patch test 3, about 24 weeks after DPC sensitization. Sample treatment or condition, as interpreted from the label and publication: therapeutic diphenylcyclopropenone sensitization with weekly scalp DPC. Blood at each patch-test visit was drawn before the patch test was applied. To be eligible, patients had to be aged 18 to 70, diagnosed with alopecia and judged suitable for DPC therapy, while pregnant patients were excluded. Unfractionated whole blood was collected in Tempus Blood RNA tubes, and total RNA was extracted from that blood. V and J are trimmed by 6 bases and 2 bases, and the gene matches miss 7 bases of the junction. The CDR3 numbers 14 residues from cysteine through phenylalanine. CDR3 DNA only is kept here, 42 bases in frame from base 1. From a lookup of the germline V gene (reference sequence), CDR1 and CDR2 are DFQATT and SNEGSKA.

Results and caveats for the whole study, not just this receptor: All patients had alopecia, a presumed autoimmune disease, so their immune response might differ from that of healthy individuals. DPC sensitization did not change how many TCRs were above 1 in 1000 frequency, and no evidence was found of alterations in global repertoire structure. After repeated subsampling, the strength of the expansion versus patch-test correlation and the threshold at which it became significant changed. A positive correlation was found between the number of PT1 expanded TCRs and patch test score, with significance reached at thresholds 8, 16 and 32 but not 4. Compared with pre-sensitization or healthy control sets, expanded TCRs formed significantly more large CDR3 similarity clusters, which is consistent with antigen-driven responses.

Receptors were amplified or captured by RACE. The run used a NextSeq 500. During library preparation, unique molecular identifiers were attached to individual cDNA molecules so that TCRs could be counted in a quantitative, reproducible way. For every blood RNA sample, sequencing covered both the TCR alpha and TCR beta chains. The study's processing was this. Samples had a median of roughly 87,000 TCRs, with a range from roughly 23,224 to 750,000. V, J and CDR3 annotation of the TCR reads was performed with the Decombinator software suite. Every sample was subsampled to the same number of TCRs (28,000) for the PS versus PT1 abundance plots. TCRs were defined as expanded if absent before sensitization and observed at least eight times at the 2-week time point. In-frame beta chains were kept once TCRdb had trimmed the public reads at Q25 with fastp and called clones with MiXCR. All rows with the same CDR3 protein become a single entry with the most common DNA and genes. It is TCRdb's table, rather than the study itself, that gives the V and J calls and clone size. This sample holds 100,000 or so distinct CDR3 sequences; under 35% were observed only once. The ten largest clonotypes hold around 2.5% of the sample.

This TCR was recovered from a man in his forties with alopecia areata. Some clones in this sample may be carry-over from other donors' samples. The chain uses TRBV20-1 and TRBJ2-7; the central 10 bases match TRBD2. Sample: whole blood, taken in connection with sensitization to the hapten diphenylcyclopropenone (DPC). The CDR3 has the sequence CSATRSGRAYEQYF. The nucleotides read TGCAGTGCGACCAGGAGCGGGAGGGCCTACGAGCAGTACTTC.